A single T cell receptor beta chain is shown here with its context. Its antigen is not identified. Relative to the germline gene, one junction end is altered; a read error may explain this. CDR1 and CDR2 from the germline V gene are MNHNY and SVGAGI (reference sequence). CDR3 size: 14 residues. Method: immunoSEQ multiplex PCR; TCRdb's copy keeps in-frame clones and lacks some. Here the sample spans 150,000 or so clones, about 84% being singletons. These data are taken from a study of cytotoxic CD8 clonotypes in ibrutinib-treated CLL. Study findings and constraints: At ibrutinib response, clonality increased, and at progression it declined back toward baseline. Against age-matched healthy donors, baseline clonality ran higher and tracked circulating CD8+ T-cell counts.

Specimen: PBMCs, collected after 36 months of ibrutinib treatment. This chain connects TRBV6-6 to TRBJ2-7; D is possibly TRBD1 (6 bases). This TCR derives from a human donor with chronic lymphocytic leukemia. The DNA for the CDR3 is TGTGCCAGCAATTACAGGGTGTCGAACTACGAGCAGTACTTC. As protein: CASNYRVSNYEQYF.